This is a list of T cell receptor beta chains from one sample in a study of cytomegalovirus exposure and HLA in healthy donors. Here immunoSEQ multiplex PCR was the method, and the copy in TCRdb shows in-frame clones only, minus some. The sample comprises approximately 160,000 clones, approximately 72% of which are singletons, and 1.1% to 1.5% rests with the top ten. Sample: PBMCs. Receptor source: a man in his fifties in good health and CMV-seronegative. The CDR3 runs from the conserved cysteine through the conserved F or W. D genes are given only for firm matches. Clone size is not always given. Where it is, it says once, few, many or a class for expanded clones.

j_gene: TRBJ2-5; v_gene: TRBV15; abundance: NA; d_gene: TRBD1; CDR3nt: TGTGCCACCAGCATGGCCCCGACGGGCAGGGGGCAAGAGACCCAGTACTTC; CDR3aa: CATSMAPTGRGQETQYF
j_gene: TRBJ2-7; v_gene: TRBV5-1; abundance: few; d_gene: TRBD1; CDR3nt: TGCGCCAGCAGCTTGGCTACAGGGGGCGGGAACGAGCAGTACTTC; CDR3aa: CASSLATGGGNEQYF
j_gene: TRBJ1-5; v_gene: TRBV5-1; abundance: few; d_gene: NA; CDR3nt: TGCGCCAGCAGCTTGGGGGGGCAGAATCAGCCCCAGCATTTT; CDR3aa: CASSLGGQNQPQHF
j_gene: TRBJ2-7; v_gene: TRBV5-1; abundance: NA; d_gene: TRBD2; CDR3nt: TGCGCCAGCAGCTCGACTAGCGGGGCCAACTACGAGCAGTACTTC; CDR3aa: CASSSTSGANYEQYF
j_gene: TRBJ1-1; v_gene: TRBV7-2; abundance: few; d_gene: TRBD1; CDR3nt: TGTGCCAGCAGCCTACAGACAGGGGCCTTGAACACTGAAGCTTTCTTT; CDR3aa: CASSLQTGALNTEAFF
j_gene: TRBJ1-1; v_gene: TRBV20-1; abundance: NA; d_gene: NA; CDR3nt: TGCAGTGTGGGGAGGGGAGTCGGAGCTTTCTTT; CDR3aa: CSVGRGVGAFF
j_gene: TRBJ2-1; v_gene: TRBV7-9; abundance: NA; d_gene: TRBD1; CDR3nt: TGTGCCAGCAGCTTAGGGCAGGGGGCTTACAATGAGCAGTTCTTC; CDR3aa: CASSLGQGAYNEQFF
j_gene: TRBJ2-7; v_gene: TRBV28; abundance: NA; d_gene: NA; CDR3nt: TGTGCCAGCAGTCCTAGGGGGGGTTCCTACGAGCAGTACTTC; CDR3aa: CASSPRGGSYEQYF
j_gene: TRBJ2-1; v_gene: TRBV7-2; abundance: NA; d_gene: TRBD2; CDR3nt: TGTGCCAGCAGCTTAGGCGGGGGGGCCTCCTACAATGAGCAGTTCTTC; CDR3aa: CASSLGGGASYNEQFF
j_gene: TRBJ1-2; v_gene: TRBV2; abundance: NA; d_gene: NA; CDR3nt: TGTGCCAGCAGTGAAGGGGGCAGCTTGGATGGCTACACCTTC; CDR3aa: CASSEGGSLDGYTF
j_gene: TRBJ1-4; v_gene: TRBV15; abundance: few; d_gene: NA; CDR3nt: TGTGCCACCATGAGGGGGACTAATGAAAAACTGTTTTTT; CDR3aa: CATMRGTNEKLFF
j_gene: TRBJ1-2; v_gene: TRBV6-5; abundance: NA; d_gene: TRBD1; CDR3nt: TGTGCCAGCAGTTACTCGGCGGGACAGGGATACTACACCTTC; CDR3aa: CASSYSAGQGYYTF
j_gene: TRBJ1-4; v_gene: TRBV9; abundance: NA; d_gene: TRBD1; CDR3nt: TGTGCCAGCAGCGTGGGACAGGGGGCTGAAAAACTGTTTTTT; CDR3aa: CASSVGQGAEKLFF
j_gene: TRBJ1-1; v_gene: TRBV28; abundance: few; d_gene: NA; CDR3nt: TGTGCCAGCAGTTCGCAGGTAGGGGGTGGAGGCACTGAAGCTTTCTTT; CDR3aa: CASSSQVGGGGTEAFF
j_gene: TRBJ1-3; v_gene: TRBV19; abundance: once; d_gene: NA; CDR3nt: TGTGCCAGCGGACGGGGCTCTGGAAACACCATATATTTT; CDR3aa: CASGRGSGNTIYF
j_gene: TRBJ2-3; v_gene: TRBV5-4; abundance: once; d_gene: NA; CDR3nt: TGTGCCAGCAGCCTAGGACCCGGGGCAGATACGCAGTATTTT; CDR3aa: CASSLGPGADTQYF
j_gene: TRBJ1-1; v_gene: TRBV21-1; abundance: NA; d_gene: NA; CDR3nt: TGTGCCAGCAGCCTTTTAAATACAGGGGCCCGGGACGGTCGCACTGAAGCTTTCTTT; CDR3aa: CASSLLNTGARDGRTEAFF
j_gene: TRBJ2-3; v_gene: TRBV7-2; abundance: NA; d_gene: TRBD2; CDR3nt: TGTGCCAGCAGCTTAGAAGTGCGGGGAGGGGATACGCAGTATTTT; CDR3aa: CASSLEVRGGDTQYF
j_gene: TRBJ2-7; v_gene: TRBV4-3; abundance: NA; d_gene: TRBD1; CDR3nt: TGCGCCAGCAGCCAAAGATCGGGCGACAGGGGCTACGAGCAGTACTTC; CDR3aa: CASSQRSGDRGYEQYF
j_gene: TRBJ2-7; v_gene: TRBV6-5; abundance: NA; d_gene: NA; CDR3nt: TGTGCCAGCAGTTCATTGGGGGGGCCGTACGAGCAGTACTTC; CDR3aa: CASSSLGGPYEQYF
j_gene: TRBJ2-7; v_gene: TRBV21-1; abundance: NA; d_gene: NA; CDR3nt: TGTGCCAGCAGCTTCCCGGGACAGGGGGGCGAGCAGTACTTC; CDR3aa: CASSFPGQGGEQYF
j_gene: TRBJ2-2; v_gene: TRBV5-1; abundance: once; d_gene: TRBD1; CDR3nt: TGCGCCAGCAGCTACCGAACAGGGGGCGCAGACACCGGGGAGCTGTTTTTT; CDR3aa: CASSYRTGGADTGELFF
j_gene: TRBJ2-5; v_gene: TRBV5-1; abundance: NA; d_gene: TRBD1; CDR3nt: TGCGCCAGCAGCTTGGGGGGACAGGGTCAAGAGACCCAGTACTTC; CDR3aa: CASSLGGQGQETQYF
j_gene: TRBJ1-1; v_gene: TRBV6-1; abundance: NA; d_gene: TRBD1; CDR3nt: TGTGCCAGCAGTGCCCGAGCGACAGGGCCCGGCACTGAAGCTTTCTTT; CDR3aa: CASSARATGPGTEAFF
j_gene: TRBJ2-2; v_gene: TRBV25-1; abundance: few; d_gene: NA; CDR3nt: TGTGCCAGCAGTGAATGGAGGGGGAACACCGGGGAGCTGTTTTTT; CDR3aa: CASSEWRGNTGELFF
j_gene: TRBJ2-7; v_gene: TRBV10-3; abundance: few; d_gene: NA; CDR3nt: TGTGCCATCAGTGAGCTAGGACAGAGCTACGAGCAGTACTTC; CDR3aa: CAISELGQSYEQYF
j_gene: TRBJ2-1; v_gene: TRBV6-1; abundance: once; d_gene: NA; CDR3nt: TGTGCCAGCAGTGAAGCAGGGGAGGTTTACAATGAGCAGTTCTTC; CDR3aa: CASSEAGEVYNEQFF